The 30 T cell receptor beta chains given below trace back to one sample, sequenced in a study of PD-L1 blockade in urothelial cancer. Libraries were prepared by immunoSEQ multiplex PCR; TCRdb keeps only in-frame clonotypes and omits some of them. The repertoire consists of about 30,000 clones, with about 80% occurring once and the leading ten covering around 3.4%. Time point reported: peripheral blood 6 weeks after treatment start. The sequences come from PBMCs, collected around atezolizumab (anti-PD-L1) treatment. The receptors were sampled from a man aged 65-85 years with urothelial cancer.

This chain joins TRBV9 and TRBJ2-1, with 10 bases fitting TRBD1. CDR1 is SGDLS and CDR2 is YYNGEE in the germline V gene. V was pared by 4 bases and J by 6 bases, with 13 bases of the junction left unmatched. The CDR3 loop spans 17 amino acids. The CDR3 reads CASSFRALGQGSNEQFF. CDR3 sequence (DNA): TGTGCCAGCAGCTTCCGAGCCTTGGGACAGGGGTCCAATGAGCAGTTCTTC.

This clone is a singleton in its sample. The chain combines TRBV5-8 with TRBJ2-3; the match to TRBD2 covers 10 bases. Per germline, CDR1 SGHTS and CDR2 YDEGEE. Trimming cost V 3 bases and J 5 bases; bases outside gene matches: 9. This CDR3 spans 16 amino acids. The chain's CDR3 is CASSSLAGASGDTQYF. In DNA, the CDR3 is TGTGCCAGCAGCTCCCTAGCGGGGGCCTCGGGAGATACGCAGTATTTT.

This clone was picked up one time. The chain couples TRBV5-4 to TRBJ1-1; 12 bases align to TRBD1. Trimming cost V 4 bases and J 5 bases; bases outside gene matches: 3. The CDR3 is made up of 14 amino acids. In germline, CDR1 is SGHNT, CDR2 YYREEE (reference sequence). CDR3 amino acids: CASSPGQGATEAFF. The DNA for the CDR3 is TGTGCCAGCAGCCCGGGACAGGGGGCGACTGAAGCTTTCTTT.

The gene calls are TRBV2 and TRBJ2-1, with 12 positions matching TRBD2. V was clipped by 4 bases and J by 8 bases; unmatched bases: 3. In germline, CDR1 is SNHLY, CDR2 FYNNEI. CDR3 size: 14 residues. The CDR3: CASSGLAGVYEQFF. The CDR3 coding sequence is TGTGCCAGCAGTGGACTAGCGGGAGTATATGAGCAGTTCTTC.

The rearrangement uses TRBV6-5 and TRBJ2-7; no reliable D call. V lost 2 bases, J lost 6 bases, and 5 bases lay in between. Germline V gene lookup returns CDR1 MNHEY and CDR2 SVGAGI. The CDR3 consists of 11 residues. Here the CDR3 reads CASSYLSEQYF. CDR3 DNA sequence: TGTGCCAGCAGTTACCTTTCCGAGCAGTACTTC.

The rearrangement links TRBV4-1 to TRBJ2-3, with TRBD2 identical over 13 bases. V lost 4 bases to trimming and J lost 5 bases; unmatched junction nucleotides: 6. CDR1 is MGHRA and CDR2 is YSYEKL in the germline V gene. This CDR3 is built from 16 residues. The CDR3 DNA reads as TGCGCCAGCAGCCGAGGACTAGCGGGAGCTGGAGATACGCAGTATTTT. Translation gives CASSRGLAGAGDTQYF.

V usage is TRBV18 and J usage is TRBJ1-1; 9 bases align to TRBD1. The CDR3 sequence is 16 residues long. Germline assignment: CDR1 KGHSH and CDR2 LQKENI. J gave up 3 bases and V 1 base, and 6 bases lay outside the gene matches. CDR3 nucleotide sequence: TGTGCCAGCTCACCACTTCCGGGACAGGGATACACTGAAGCTTTCTTT. Translation gives CASSPLPGQGYTEAFF.

CDR3 region: CASSLIAGGYNEQFF. CDR3 in DNA: TGTGCCAGCAGCCTCATAGCGGGGGGATACAATGAGCAGTTCTTC. The chain joins TRBV4-2 to TRBJ2-1; 10 positions match TRBD2. This CDR3 is built from 15 residues. Germline V gene sequence: CDR1 LGHNA, CDR2 YNFKEQ. With 4 bases clipped from V and 4 bases from J, the junction kept 4 bases outside the gene matches.

The genes are TRBV5-6 and TRBJ2-5, with TRBD1 identical over 10 bases. Germline lookup yields CDR1 SGHDT and CDR2 YYEEEE. Germline trimming cut 0 bases from V and 4 bases from J; bases unmatched to any gene: 6. There are 16 residues in the CDR3. CDR3 region: CASSLERGTGVETQYF. The CDR3, as DNA: TGTGCCAGCAGCTTGGAGAGAGGGACAGGGGTAGAGACCCAGTACTTC.

The V call is TRBV7-6, the J call TRBJ2-1; 9 bases map to TRBD1. Trimming removed 6 bases from V and 7 bases from J; junction bases left unmatched: 10. There are 15 residues in the CDR3. CDR1 is SGHVS and CDR2 is FNYEAQ in the germline V gene. The CDR3 spells CASSLLRGTGNEQFF. CDR3 sequence (DNA): TGTGCCAGCAGTTTACTACGGGGGACAGGGAATGAGCAGTTCTTC.

The chain employs TRBV28 and TRBJ2-2, with 12 bases that match TRBD2. The CDR3 is 17 amino acids. V lost 2 bases to trimming and J lost 0 bases; unmatched junction nucleotides: 1. Germline loops: CDR1 MDHEN, CDR2 SYDVKM. The CDR3 region has the DNA TGTGCCAGCAGTTTACTAGCGGGAGGGTCGAACACCGGGGAGCTGTTTTTT. Translation: CASSLLAGGSNTGELFF.

The chain combines TRBV7-9 with TRBJ2-7, with D perhaps TRBD2 (5 bases). The CDR3 runs to 12 residues. Germline loops: CDR1 SEHNR, CDR2 FQNEAQ (reference sequence). V lost 3 bases to trimming and J lost 7 bases, with 10 bases between them. The CDR3 nucleotides are TGTGCCAGCAGCTTTAATCGGAGGGAGCAGTACTTC. This gives the protein CASSFNRREQYF.

The genes are TRBV7-2 and TRBJ2-1; 10 positions match TRBD2. Trimming removed 4 bases from V and 6 bases from J; junction bases left unmatched: 6. CDR1 SGHTA and CDR2 FQGNSA come from the germline V gene. This CDR3 is built from 15 residues. CDR3 region: CASSSGLARSNEQFF. The CDR3 DNA sequence: TGTGCCAGCAGCTCGGGACTAGCGCGATCCAATGAGCAGTTCTTC.

This clone is labeled as medium-sized. The V and J genes are TRBV7-9 and TRBJ2-2; D unresolved. Germline CDR1 and CDR2: SEHNR and FQNEAQ (reference sequence). CDR3 length: 14 amino acids. V dropped 5 bases and J dropped 7 bases, with 14 bases sitting between them. CDR3 region: CASSQRGGYGELFF. As DNA, the CDR3 is TGTGCCAGCAGCCAAAGAGGCGGATACGGGGAGCTGTTTTTT.

The chain recombines TRBV28 with TRBJ2-1; 14 bases match TRBD2. The CDR3 spans 17 residues. Per germline, CDR1 MDHEN and CDR2 SYDVKM. J was trimmed by 14 bases and V by 5 bases; bases with no gene match: 17. The CDR3 DNA follows: TGTGCCAGCAGTAAAGCCGGGACTAGCGGGAGAGGTGGTTGGGAGTTCTTC. This encodes CASSKAGTSGRGGWEFF. Full variable domain (remainder filled in from reference TRBV28 and TRBJ2-1): DVKVTQSSRYLVKRTGEKVFLECVQDMDHENMFWYRQDPGLGLRLIYFSYDVKMKEKGDIPEGYSVSREKKERFSLILESASTNQTSMYLCASSKAGTSGRGGWEFFGPGTRLTVL.

This chain joins TRBV18 and TRBJ2-1; D perhaps matches TRBD2 (5 bases). Germline CDR1 and CDR2: KGHSH and LQKENI. The CDR3 has 15 amino acids. The V and J ends lost 3 bases and 2 bases respectively, with 11 bases between them. CDR3 coding DNA: TGTGCCAGCTCACCGACGGGGATAACCTACAATGAGCAGTTCTTC. Translating gives CASSPTGITYNEQFF.

The chain employs TRBV7-6 and TRBJ1-5; tentatively, D is TRBD1 (5 bases). Trimming took off 4 bases at V and 5 bases at J, with 24 bases between the two ends. The germline gives CDR1 SGHVS, CDR2 FNYEAQ. The CDR3 is 18 amino acids. This CDR3 is CASSSPQRQGNKDQPQHF. DNA of the CDR3: TGTGCCAGCAGCTCCCCCCAACGGCAGGGTAATAAAGATCAGCCCCAGCATTTT.

The CDR3 protein is CASRLSGGTDTQYF. CDR3 nucleotides: TGTGCCAGTAGACTTAGCGGGGGGACAGATACGCAGTATTTT. The rearrangement uses TRBV19 and TRBJ2-3; 10 nucleotides match TRBD2. Per the germline V gene, CDR1 is LNHDA and CDR2 is SQIVND (reference sequence). J lost 3 bases, V lost 6 bases, and 3 bases had no gene match. The CDR3 spans 14 residues.

The chain joins TRBV5-1 to TRBJ1-1; D perhaps matches TRBD1 (6 bases). V dropped 0 bases and J dropped 4 bases, with 13 bases sitting between them. CDR1 is SGHRS and CDR2 is YFSETQ in the germline V gene. CDR3 length: 15 amino acids. DNA for the CDR3: TGCGCCAGCAGCTTGGCAGGGGCAGGTGGCACTGAAGCTTTCTTT. It specifies CASSLAGAGGTEAFF.

DNA of the CDR3: TGTGCCAGCAGCCAAAACCGGGGGACGAACACCGGGGAGCTGTTTTTT. Protein product: CASSQNRGTNTGELFF. The gene calls are TRBV14 and TRBJ2-2; D perhaps matches TRBD2 (6 bases). CDR1 and CDR2 from the germline V gene are SGHDN and FVKESK. V was pared by 2 bases and J by 0 bases, with 10 bases between. This CDR3 contains 16 residues.

The rearrangement links TRBV5-6 to TRBJ2-7, with D possibly being TRBD1 (6 bases). This CDR3 has 13 amino acids. CDR1 SGHDT and CDR2 YYEEEE come from the germline V gene. V dropped 4 bases and J dropped 4 bases, with 12 bases sitting between them. The CDR3 loop reads CASSPGALYEQYF. The CDR3 DNA reads TGTGCCAGCAGCCCAGGGGCCCTTTACGAGCAGTACTTC. The whole variable domain, remainder taken from reference TRBV5-6 and TRBJ2-7, is DAGVTQSPTHLIKTRGQQVTLRCSPKSGHDTVSWYQQALGQGPQFIFQYYEEEERQRGNFPDRFSGHQFPNYSSELNVNALLLGDSALYLCASSPGALYEQYFGPGTRLTVT.

The V call is TRBV6-5, the J call TRBJ1-3, with 7 nucleotides matching TRBD1. CDR1 and CDR2 from the germline V gene are MNHEY and SVGAGI. The CDR3 has 14 amino acids. V trimming: 8 bases; J trimming: 3 bases; junction bases outside the gene matches: 7. The CDR3 protein is CASSGGLIGNTIYF. In DNA form, the CDR3 reads TGTGCCAGCTCAGGGGGGCTTATTGGAAACACCATATATTTT.

The chain employs TRBV10-3 and TRBJ2-3, with 16 bases fitting TRBD2. Looked up from germline, CDR1 is ENHRY and CDR2 is SYGVKD. With 6 bases clipped from V and 4 bases from J, the junction kept 4 bases outside the gene matches. The CDR3 length is 16 residues. The CDR3 DNA reads TGTGCCATCAGGGGACTAGCGGGAGGGATTCCAGATACGCAGTATTTT. Protein sequence: CAIRGLAGGIPDTQYF.

J is TRBJ1-1 and V is TRBV5-6; 7 nucleotides agree with TRBD1. The V gene end was trimmed by 3 bases and the J gene end by 4 bases; junction bases not matched to a gene: 6. The CDR3 has 14 amino acids. Germline lookup yields CDR1 SGHDT and CDR2 YYEEEE. This CDR3 reads CASSSDREATEAFF. The CDR3 DNA follows: TGTGCCAGCAGCTCTGACAGGGAGGCCACTGAAGCTTTCTTT. Supplemented by reference TRBV5-6 and TRBJ1-1, the full variable domain reads DAGVTQSPTHLIKTRGQQVTLRCSPKSGHDTVSWYQQALGQGPQFIFQYYEEEERQRGNFPDRFSGHQFPNYSSELNVNALLLGDSALYLCASSSDREATEAFFGQGTRLTVV.

The V call is TRBV7-2, the J call TRBJ2-7; no clear D. Looked up from germline, CDR1 is SGHTA and CDR2 is FQGNSA. The CDR3 extends over 15 amino acids. Trimming stripped 6 bases from V and 1 base from J, with 16 bases between. This CDR3 reads CASSGSLQTSYEQYF. CDR3 in DNA: TGTGCCAGCAGTGGATCCCTTCAGACTTCCTACGAGCAGTACTTC.

The rearrangement uses TRBV7-2 and TRBJ1-3; D is unresolved. V was clipped by 3 bases and J by 0 bases, with 12 bases between them. The germline V gene encodes CDR1 SGHTA and CDR2 FQGNSA. There are 16 residues in the CDR3. CDR3 bases: TGTGCCAGCAGCTTGGGTCCTGCGGGCTCTGGAAACACCATATATTTT. This sequence encodes CASSLGPAGSGNTIYF.

The V and J genes are TRBV27 and TRBJ1-2, with D perhaps TRBD1 (6 bases). Trimming took 7 bases from V and 1 from J, leaving 10 bases between them. Germline CDR1 reads MNHEY; CDR2 reads SMNVEV (reference sequence). There are 13 residues in the CDR3. CDR3 residues: CASKGTNNYGYTF. The CDR3 DNA sequence: TGTGCCAGCAAGGGGACAAATAACTATGGCTACACCTTC.

The rearrangement uses TRBV6-5 and TRBJ1-1; D is possibly TRBD1 (5 bases). V lost 0 bases to trimming and J lost 4 bases, with 12 bases between them. This CDR3 contains 15 residues. The germline V gene encodes CDR1 MNHEY and CDR2 SVGAGI. This chain's CDR3 is CASSYSSRVSTEAFF. In DNA, the CDR3 is TGTGCCAGCAGTTACTCTTCCAGGGTAAGCACTGAAGCTTTCTTT.

The chain recombines TRBV12-5 with TRBJ1-4; no reliable D call. V was trimmed by 1 base and J by 8 bases, leaving 11 bases between them. This CDR3 is built from 14 residues. Germline CDR1 reads LGHNT; CDR2 reads FRNRAP. In DNA form, the CDR3 reads TGTGCTAGTGGTTTGGGGGCCCTGAAGGAAAAACTGTTTTTT. Translating it yields CASGLGALKEKLFF. Full variable domain (remainder filled in from reference TRBV12-5 and TRBJ1-4): DARVTQTPRHKVTEMGQEVTMRCQPILGHNTVFWYRQTMMQGLELLAYFRNRAPLDDSGMPKDRFSAEMPDATLATLKIQPSEPRDSAVYFCASGLGALKEKLFFGSGTQLSVL.

This clone was found a few times. CDR3 in DNA: TGTGCCAGTAGTCGTGGGGACAGGGGCCGCCGGGGGGAAAAACTGTTTTTT. Amino acid sequence: CASSRGDRGRRGEKLFF. The chain employs TRBV19 and TRBJ1-4; TRBD1 agrees at 10 bases. After removal of 5 bases from V and 8 bases from J, the junction contained 14 bases not matched to a gene. Germline CDR1 LNHDA, CDR2 SQIVND (reference sequence). CDR3 length equals 17 residues.